These 20 T cell receptor beta chains share one sample of origin, sequenced in a study of cytomegalovirus exposure and HLA in healthy donors. In the PCR, 60 Vbeta and 13 Jbeta primers were used. Data came from immunoSEQ multiplex PCR; TCRdb stores just in-frame clones and leaves some out. The table includes about 150,000 clones, 73% detected once. Sequenced material: PBMCs. Receptors were obtained from a woman under 30 in good health and CMV-seronegative.

J is TRBJ2-5 and V is TRBV2; TRBD2 matches 9 bases. CDR1 and CDR2 from the germline V gene are SNHLY and FYNNEI. The CDR3 has 15 amino acids. Trimming at V came to 9 bases and at J to 2 bases, leaving 10 bases not matched to a gene. The CDR3 protein is CASLTGTSRQETQYF. CDR3 bases: TGTGCCAGTCTAACCGGGACTAGCAGACAAGAGACCCAGTACTTC.

This clone was seen ten or more times. The V gene is TRBV25-1, the J gene TRBJ1-1; tentative D call: TRBD1 (5 bases). CDR1 MGHDK and CDR2 SYGVNS come from the germline V gene. The CDR3 covers 13 residues. V lost 6 bases, J lost 7 bases, and 15 bases lay in between. As DNA, the CDR3 is TGTGCCAGCAGCCCCAGCGGGGCGGGTGAAGCTTTCTTT. It yields the protein CASSPSGAGEAFF.

This chain uses TRBV29-1 with TRBJ1-4; a possible D gene is TRBD1 (6 bases). This CDR3 spans 13 amino acids. Germline assignment: CDR1 SQVTM and CDR2 ANQGSEA. The V end was cut by 4 bases, the J end by 4 bases, with 10 bases between. The chain's CDR3 is CSVGRDNNEKLFF. CDR3 nucleotides: TGCAGCGTTGGCCGGGACAATAATGAAAAACTGTTTTTT. The variable domain in full, with the rest retrieved from reference TRBV29-1 and TRBJ1-4, is SAVISQKPSRDICQRGTSLTIQCQVDSQVTMMFWYRQQPGQSLTLIATANQGSEATYESGFVIDKFPISRPNLTFSTLTVSNMSPEDSSIYLCSVGRDNNEKLFFGSGTQLSVL.

This clone was counted a few times. The chain links TRBV2 to TRBJ2-5; TRBD1 matches 8 bases. V trimming: 6 bases; J trimming: 5 bases; junction bases outside the gene matches: 8. Looked up from germline, CDR1 is SNHLY and CDR2 is FYNNEI. This CDR3 has 14 residues. CDR3 coding DNA: TGTGCCAGCAGAAGGACAGGGAGGATGGAGACCCAGTACTTC. Translated: CASRRTGRMETQYF.

By proportion, this clone is medium-sized (0.01 to 0.1%). The V call is TRBV11-2, the J call TRBJ2-7, with a weak D call TRBD2 (6 bases). The germline V gene encodes CDR1 SGHAT and CDR2 FQNNGV. The ends were cut back, 5 bases at V and 3 bases at J, with 17 bases in the middle. The CDR3 is 15 residues long. CDR3 sequence reads: CASSRKPGLHYEQYF. The CDR3 nucleotides are TGTGCCAGCAGCCGAAAACCGGGACTTCACTACGAGCAGTACTTC.

This chain connects TRBV7-2 to TRBJ2-1; TRBD2 agrees at 9 bases. CDR1 is SGHTA and CDR2 is FQGNSA in the germline V gene. V lost 5 bases, J lost 0 bases, and 5 bases stayed unmatched. The CDR3 sequence is 16 residues long. CDR3 region: CASSLRLADSYNEQFF. The CDR3, as DNA: TGTGCCAGCAGCCTCCGACTAGCGGACTCCTACAATGAGCAGTTCTTC.

The sample holds a few counts of this clone. J is TRBJ1-2 and V is TRBV27; 8 bases are a match to TRBD1. This CDR3 has 14 amino acids. After removal of 3 bases from V and 4 bases from J, the junction contained 4 bases not matched to a gene. The germline V gene encodes CDR1 MNHEY and CDR2 SMNVEV (reference sequence). The CDR3 bases are TGTGCCAGCAGTTTTCGACAGGGGATCTATGGCTACACCTTC. Amino acids: CASSFRQGIYGYTF.

The chain joins TRBV11-3 to TRBJ2-7, with D perhaps TRBD2 (6 bases). V lost 5 bases and J lost 3, with 17 bases in between. Germline loops: CDR1 SGHNT, CDR2 YENEEA. This CDR3 is built from 15 residues. The CDR3 region has the DNA TGTGCCAGCAGCCGAAAACCGGGACTTCACTACGAGCAGTACTTC. Translating it yields CASSRKPGLHYEQYF.

The chain uses TRBV7-9 and TRBJ2-3, with 10 bases matching TRBD1. After removal of 5 bases from V and 6 bases from J, the junction contained 14 bases not matched to a gene. The CDR3 runs to 17 residues. Germline CDR1 reads SEHNR; CDR2 reads FQNEAQ (reference sequence). CDR3 coding DNA: TGTGCCAGCAGCATGCAACCGGGACAGGGGACGGGGGATACGCAGTATTTT. Amino acid sequence: CASSMQPGQGTGDTQYF.

J is TRBJ2-6 and V is TRBV11-3; D is perhaps TRBD2 (5 bases). Trimming cost V 4 bases and J 0 bases, with 10 bases left between them. The CDR3 covers 16 residues. The germline V gene encodes CDR1 SGHNT and CDR2 YENEEA. In DNA form, the CDR3 reads TGTGCCAGCAGCTCGGGGTTTCACTCTGGGGCCAACGTCCTGACTTTC. Protein: CASSSGFHSGANVLTF.

The chain links TRBV4-3 to TRBJ1-6; TRBD1 agrees at 9 bases. The junction had 10 bases not matched to a gene; V was cut back by 0 bases and J by 10 bases. The CDR3 has 17 amino acids. In germline, CDR1 is LGHNA, CDR2 YSLEER. The CDR3: CASSQDPDRGIVSPLHF. CDR3 DNA: TGCGCCAGCAGCCAAGACCCGGACAGGGGAATCGTGTCACCCCTCCACTTT.

The chain employs TRBV11-3 and TRBJ2-4; TRBD2 aligns across 11 bases. Unmatched junction bases numbered 12, after V lost 0 bases and J lost 2 bases. The CDR3 spans 20 residues. Germline V gene data show CDR1 as SGHNT and CDR2 as YENEEA. The CDR3 bases are TGTGCCAGCAGCTTAGACGGGCTAGCGGGAGGCCAACCCACCAAAAACATTCAGTACTTC. Amino acids: CASSLDGLAGGQPTKNIQYF.

This chain joins TRBV18 and TRBJ2-7; TRBD1 aligns across 11 bases. The CDR3 is made up of 18 amino acids. Unmatched junction bases numbered 16, after V lost 6 bases and J lost 3 bases. Germline V gene sequence: CDR1 KGHSH, CDR2 LQKENI. The DNA for the CDR3 is TGTGCCAGCTCCAGTGCGGGACAGGGGGGACCGGGTGGCTACGAGCAGTACTTC. Encoded protein: CASSSAGQGGPGGYEQYF.

Regarding this clone: Germline is not matched at one junction end, which may reflect a read error. The chain combines TRBV7-7 with TRBJ2-7; 8 bases are a match to TRBD1. The germline V gene has CDR1 SSHAT and CDR2 FNYEAQ (reference sequence). The CDR3 totals 14 residues. The CDR3 here is CASSRDRTSYEQYF. The DNA for the CDR3 is TGTGCTAGCAGCCGGGACAGGACATCCTACGAGCAGTACTTC.

The count of this clone is one. The chain employs TRBV6-5 and TRBJ2-5; D is unresolved. Trimming left V 0 bases short and J 5 bases short, with 10 bases between. In germline, CDR1 is MNHEY, CDR2 SVGAGI. CDR3 length: 14 amino acids. CDR3 amino acids: CASSYSPGSETQYF. In nucleotides, the CDR3 is TGTGCCAGCAGTTACTCCCCGGGTTCGGAGACCCAGTACTTC.

This chain connects TRBV6-6 to TRBJ2-5; the match to TRBD1 covers 9 bases. Germline CDR1 and CDR2: MNHNY and SVGAGI (reference sequence). The CDR3 is 15 amino acids. V shed 6 bases, J shed 2 bases, and the junction held 7 bases outside the gene matches. As DNA, the CDR3 is TGTGCCAGCAGAACCGGGACAGGGTTACAAGAGACCCAGTACTTC. Translation gives CASRTGTGLQETQYF.

The chain has TRBV7-9 and TRBJ1-1; perhaps TRBD1 as D (5 bases). This CDR3 comprises 13 residues. Trimming took off 1 base at V and 2 bases at J, with 5 bases between the two ends. Germline assignment: CDR1 SEHNR and CDR2 FQNEAQ (reference sequence). This chain's CDR3 is CASSLGTNTEAFF. The CDR3 DNA follows: TGTGCCAGCAGCTTAGGGACAAACACTGAAGCTTTCTTT.

The chain joins TRBV19 to TRBJ1-2; D ambiguous. CDR1 is LNHDA, CDR2 SQIVND, per germline (reference sequence). Trimming left V 3 bases short and J 5 bases short, with 16 bases between. The CDR3 has 15 residues. The CDR3 DNA sequence: TGTGCCAGTAGTATTTCGGTCGGCGGAACTTATGGCTACACCTTC. It is translated as CASSISVGGTYGYTF.

V is TRBV5-1 and J is TRBJ1-2; 7 bases line up with TRBD1. Germline V CDR1 and CDR2: SGHRS, YFSETQ. This CDR3 has 16 amino acids. V was clipped by 1 base and J by 2 bases; unmatched bases: 8. Here the CDR3 reads CASSLRFGQVNYGYTF. DNA for the CDR3: TGCGCCAGCAGCTTGCGCTTTGGACAGGTCAACTATGGCTACACCTTC.

The chain combines TRBV9 with TRBJ2-3, with 7 bases identical to TRBD1. Looked up from germline, CDR1 is SGDLS and CDR2 is YYNGEE. There are 15 residues in the CDR3. V shed 2 bases and J 2 bases; nucleotides not matched to a gene: 5. This chain's CDR3 is CASSVGTAFTDTQYF. DNA of the CDR3: TGTGCCAGCAGCGTTGGGACAGCCTTCACAGATACGCAGTATTTT.